This T cell receptor beta chain was recorded in a study of T cells after yellow fever vaccination. This clonotype was picked up many times. Its matching antigen is unknown. General observations from the study: Reappearance after the booster was seen for most primary-vaccination clones, at 95% to 97% CD4 and less than 90% CD8. The bulk population could contribute abundant contaminating clonotypes to FACS-sorted repertoires.

This CDR3 comprises 12 residues. CDR1 and CDR2 (germline): SGHDT, YYEEEE. With 4 bases removed from V and 7 bases from J, the gap between germline ends came to 11 bases. TCRdb independently ran MiXCR on the 5' RACE reads; one entry per CDR3 protein. The sample consists of over 200,000 distinct CDR3 sequences, 5.5% to 8.5% of them appearing once. The gene calls are TRBV5-6 and TRBJ1-1; a possible D gene is TRBD1 (5 bases). The source of this sequence is a man aged 30 to 45 who received the YFV17D yellow fever vaccine. The sequences come from CD4+ T cells sorted from PBMCs, collected on the day of the yellow fever booster vaccination. The CDR3 DNA is TGTGCCAGCAGCGGGGCGGGGATTGAAGCTTTCTTT. Protein: CASSGAGIEAFF.